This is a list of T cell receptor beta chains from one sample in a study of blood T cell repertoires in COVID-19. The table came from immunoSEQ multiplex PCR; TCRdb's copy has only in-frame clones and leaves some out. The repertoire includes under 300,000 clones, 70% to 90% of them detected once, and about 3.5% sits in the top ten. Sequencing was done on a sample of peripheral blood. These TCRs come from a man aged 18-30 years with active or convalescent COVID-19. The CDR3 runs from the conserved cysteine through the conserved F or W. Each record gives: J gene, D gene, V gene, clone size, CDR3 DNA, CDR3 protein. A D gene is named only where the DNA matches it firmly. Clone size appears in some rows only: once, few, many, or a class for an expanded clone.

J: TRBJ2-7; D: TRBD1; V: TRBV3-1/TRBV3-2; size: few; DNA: TGTGCCAGTACCGGGACAGGGAAGCACGAGCAGTACTTC; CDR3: CASTGTGKHEQYF
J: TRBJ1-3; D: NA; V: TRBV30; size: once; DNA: TGTGCCTGGAGTGTACAGGGACCCAAGCTGGTCAATGGAAACACCATATATTTT; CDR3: CAWSVQGPKLVNGNTIYF
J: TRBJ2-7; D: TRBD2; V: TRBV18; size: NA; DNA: TGTGCCAGCTCACGTACCGGGACTAGCGACTACGAGCAGTACTTC; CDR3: CASSRTGTSDYEQYF
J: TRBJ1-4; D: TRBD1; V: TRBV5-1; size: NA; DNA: TGCGCCAGCAGCTTTTCAGGGGGAGCAACTAATGAAAAACTGTTTTTT; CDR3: CASSFSGGATNEKLFF
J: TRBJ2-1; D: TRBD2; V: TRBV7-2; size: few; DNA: TGTGCCAGCAGCTTAGGGGGGGGACTAGTAGCAGACAATGAGCAGTTCTTC; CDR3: CASSLGGGLVADNEQFF
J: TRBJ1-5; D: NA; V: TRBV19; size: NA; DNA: TGTGCCAGTAGTATCCAGTATAGCAATCAGCCCCAGCATTTT; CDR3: CASSIQYSNQPQHF
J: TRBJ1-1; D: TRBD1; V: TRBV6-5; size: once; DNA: TGTGCCAGCCTGACAGGGGGTGTGGACACTGAAGCTTTCTTT; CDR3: CASLTGGVDTEAFF
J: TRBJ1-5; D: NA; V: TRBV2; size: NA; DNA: TGTGCCAGCGGAACAGCGGGACAGCCCCAGCATTTT; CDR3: CASGTAGQPQHF
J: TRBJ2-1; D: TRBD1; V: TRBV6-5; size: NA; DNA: TGTGCCAGCAGTTACTCGGGACAGGGTCACGATGAGCAGTTCTTC; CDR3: CASSYSGQGHDEQFF
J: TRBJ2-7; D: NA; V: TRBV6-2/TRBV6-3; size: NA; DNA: TGTGCCAGCAGTTGGGTCGCGGGCGAGCAGTACTTC; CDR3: CASSWVAGEQYF
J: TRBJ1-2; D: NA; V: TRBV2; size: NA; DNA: TGTGCCAGCAGCCAATATGAGGTCTATGGCTACACCTTC; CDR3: CASSQYEVYGYTF
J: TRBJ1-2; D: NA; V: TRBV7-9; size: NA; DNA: TGTGCCAGCAGCTTAGAACAGGGTTCCTATGGCTACACCTTC; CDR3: CASSLEQGSYGYTF
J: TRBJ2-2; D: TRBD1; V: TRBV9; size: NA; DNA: TGTGCCAGCGGACAGGGATCGACCGGGGAGCTGTTTTTT; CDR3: CASGQGSTGELFF
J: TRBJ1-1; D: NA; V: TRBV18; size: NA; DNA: TGTGCCAGCTCACCCGAGGTTTGGTTCACTGAAGCTTTCTTT; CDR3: CASSPEVWFTEAFF
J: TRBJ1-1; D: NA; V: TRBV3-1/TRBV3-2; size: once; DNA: TGTGCCAGCAGCCAGCCCCCCCCCGAGGCTGAAGCTTTCTTT; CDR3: CASSQPPPEAEAFF
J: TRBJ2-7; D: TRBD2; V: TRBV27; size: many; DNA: TGTGCCAGCCGGACCGGGGGGGGGACCTACGAGCAGTACTTC; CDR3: CASRTGGGTYEQYF
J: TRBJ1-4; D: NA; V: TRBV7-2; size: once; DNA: TGTGCCAGCAGCTTGGGAGGGGTCAAAGAAAAACTGTTTTTT; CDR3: CASSLGGVKEKLFF